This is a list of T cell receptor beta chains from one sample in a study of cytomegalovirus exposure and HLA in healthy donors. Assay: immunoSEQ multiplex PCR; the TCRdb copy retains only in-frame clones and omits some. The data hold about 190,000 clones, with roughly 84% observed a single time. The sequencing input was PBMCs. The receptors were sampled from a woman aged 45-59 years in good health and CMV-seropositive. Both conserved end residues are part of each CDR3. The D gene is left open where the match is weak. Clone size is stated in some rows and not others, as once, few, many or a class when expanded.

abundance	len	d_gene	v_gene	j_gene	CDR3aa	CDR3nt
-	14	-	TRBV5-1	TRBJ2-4	CASSLEVRENIQYF	TGCGCCAGCAGCTTGGAGGTCAGGGAAAACATTCAGTACTTC
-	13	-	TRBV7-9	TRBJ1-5	CASSREANQPQHF	TGTGCCAGCAGCAGGGAGGCGAATCAGCCCCAGCATTTT
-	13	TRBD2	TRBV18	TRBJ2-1	CASSKREDGEQFF	TGTGCCAGCTCAAAACGGGAGGACGGAGAGCAGTTCTTC
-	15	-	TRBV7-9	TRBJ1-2	CASSSAQSSNYGYTF	TGTGCCAGCAGCTCAGCACAGAGTTCTAACTATGGCTACACCTTC
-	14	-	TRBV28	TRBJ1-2	CASSLIKLNYGYTF	TGTGCCAGCAGTTTGATAAAGCTAAACTATGGCTACACCTTC
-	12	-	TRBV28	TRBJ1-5	CASRGLGQPQHF	TGTGCCAGCAGGGGGCTAGGTCAGCCCCAGCATTTT
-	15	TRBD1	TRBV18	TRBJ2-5	CASSPPSTGTETQYF	TGTGCCAGCTCACCACCCTCGACAGGGACGGAGACCCAGTACTTC
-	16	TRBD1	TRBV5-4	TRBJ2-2	CASSLMQGANTGELFF	TGTGCCAGCAGCTTGATGCAGGGGGCGAATACCGGGGAGCTGTTTTTT
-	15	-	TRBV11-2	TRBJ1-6	CASRIRAGVGSPLHF	TGTGCCAGCAGAATTAGGGCGGGGGTCGGGTCACCCCTCCACTTT
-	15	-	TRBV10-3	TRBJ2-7	CAISDYGGTSYEQYF	TGTGCCATCAGTGATTATGGGGGGACCTCCTACGAGCAGTACTTC
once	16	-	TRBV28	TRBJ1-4	CASSLGGQGSNEKLFF	TGTGCCAGCAGTTTAGGCGGGCAGGGGTCTAATGAAAAACTGTTTTTT
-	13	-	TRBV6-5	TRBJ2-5	CASQSGAQETQYF	TGTGCCAGCCAGTCAGGGGCCCAAGAGACCCAGTACTTC
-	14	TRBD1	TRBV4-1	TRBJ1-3	CASSPHPQGDTIYF	TGCGCCAGCAGCCCCCATCCTCAGGGGGACACCATATATTTT
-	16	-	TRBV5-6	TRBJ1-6	CASSLAGGSYNSPLHF	TGTGCCAGCAGCTTGGCCGGAGGCTCCTATAATTCACCCCTCCACTTT
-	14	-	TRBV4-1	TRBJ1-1	CASSHPSQNTEAFF	TGCGCCAGCAGCCACCCGAGCCAGAACACTGAAGCTTTCTTT
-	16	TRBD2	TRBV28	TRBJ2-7	CASSSPSGGTPYEQYF	TGTGCCAGCAGTTCCCCTAGCGGGGGGACCCCCTACGAGCAGTACTTC
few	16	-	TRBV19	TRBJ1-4	CASSEPRQSRDEKLFF	TGTGCCAGTAGTGAACCCCGGCAGTCGAGGGATGAAAAACTGTTTTTT
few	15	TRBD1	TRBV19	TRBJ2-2	CASSSRQGTTGELFF	TGTGCCAGTAGTTCCCGACAGGGTACTACCGGGGAGCTGTTTTTT
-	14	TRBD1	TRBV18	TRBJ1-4	CASSSQGVYEKLFF	TGTGCCAGCTCATCTCAGGGGGTTTATGAAAAACTGTTTTTT
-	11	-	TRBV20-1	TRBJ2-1	CSGQGNNEQFF	TGCAGTGGTCAGGGAAACAATGAGCAGTTCTTC
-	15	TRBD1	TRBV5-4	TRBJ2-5	CATRTGASGRETQYF	TGTGCCACCCGGACAGGCGCAAGCGGAAGAGAGACCCAGTACTTC
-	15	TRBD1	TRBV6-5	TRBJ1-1	CASSYSFTGDTEAFF	TGTGCCAGCAGTTACTCCTTCACAGGGGACACTGAAGCTTTCTTT
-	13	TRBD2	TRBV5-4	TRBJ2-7	CASSRGTTDEQYF	TGTGCCAGCAGCCGGGGGACTACGGACGAGCAGTACTTC
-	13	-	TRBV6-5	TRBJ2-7	CASSYYVQGEQYF	TGTGCCAGCAGTTACTACGTTCAGGGGGAGCAGTACTTC
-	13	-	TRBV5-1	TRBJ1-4	CASSPRSNEKLFF	TGCGCCAGCAGCCCGCGGAGTAATGAAAAACTGTTTTTT
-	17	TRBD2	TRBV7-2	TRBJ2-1	CASSFLPSGGSYNEQFF	TGTGCCAGCAGCTTTCTCCCTAGCGGAGGCTCCTACAATGAGCAGTTCTTC
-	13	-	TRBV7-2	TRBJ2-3	CASSFPGFNTQYF	TGTGCCAGCAGCTTCCCCGGGTTCAATACGCAGTATTTT
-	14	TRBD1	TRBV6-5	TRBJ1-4	CASSWDRVGEKLFF	TGTGCCAGCAGTTGGGACAGGGTGGGGGAAAAACTGTTTTTT
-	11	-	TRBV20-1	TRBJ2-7	CSARRGYEQYF	TGCAGTGCTAGAAGGGGCTACGAGCAGTACTTC
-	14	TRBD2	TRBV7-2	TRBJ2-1	CASSLRLADNEQFF	TGTGCCAGCAGCCTCCGACTAGCTGACAATGAGCAGTTCTTC
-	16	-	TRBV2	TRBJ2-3	CASSEEAAVRADTQYF	TGTGCCAGCAGTGAAGAAGCGGCCGTAAGGGCAGATACGCAGTATTTT
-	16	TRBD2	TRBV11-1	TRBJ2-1	CASSDPGTTSYNEQFF	TGTGCCAGCAGCGATCCCGGGACTACATCCTACAATGAGCAGTTCTTC
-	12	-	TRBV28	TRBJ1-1	CASRGRRTEAFF	TGTGCCAGCAGAGGGAGAAGGACTGAAGCTTTCTTT
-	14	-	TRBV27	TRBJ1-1	CASSLQGSNTEAFF	TGTGCCAGCAGTTTACAGGGATCTAACACTGAAGCTTTCTTT
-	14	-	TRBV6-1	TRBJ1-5	CASSERGGGQPQHF	TGTGCCAGCAGTGAAAGGGGAGGGGGTCAGCCCCAGCATTTT
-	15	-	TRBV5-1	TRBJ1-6	CASSLEGINNSPLHF	TGCGCCAGCAGCTTGGAGGGGATAAATAATTCACCCCTCCACTTT
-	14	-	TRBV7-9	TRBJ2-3	CASSLVRGSDTQYF	TGTGCCAGCAGCTTGGTCAGGGGATCAGATACGCAGTATTTT
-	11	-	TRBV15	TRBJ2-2	CATRIDRELFF	TGTGCCACCAGGATAGACAGGGAGCTGTTTTTT
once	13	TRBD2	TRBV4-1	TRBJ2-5	CASSQGGGGTQYF	TGCGCCAGCAGCCAAGGGGGGGGTGGGACCCAGTACTTC
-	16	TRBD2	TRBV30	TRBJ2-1	CAWSGTSGGDENEQFF	TGTGCCTGGTCCGGGACTAGCGGGGGGGATGAGAATGAGCAGTTCTTC
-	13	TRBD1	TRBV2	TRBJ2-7	CASTGQRSYEQYF	TGTGCCAGCACGGGACAGAGGAGTTACGAGCAGTACTTC
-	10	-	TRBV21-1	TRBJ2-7	CATTGSEQYF	TGTGCCACCACAGGGAGCGAGCAGTACTTC
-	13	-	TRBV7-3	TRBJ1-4	CASSFQGERKLFF	TGTGCCAGCAGCTTTCAAGGGGAAAGAAAACTGTTTTTT